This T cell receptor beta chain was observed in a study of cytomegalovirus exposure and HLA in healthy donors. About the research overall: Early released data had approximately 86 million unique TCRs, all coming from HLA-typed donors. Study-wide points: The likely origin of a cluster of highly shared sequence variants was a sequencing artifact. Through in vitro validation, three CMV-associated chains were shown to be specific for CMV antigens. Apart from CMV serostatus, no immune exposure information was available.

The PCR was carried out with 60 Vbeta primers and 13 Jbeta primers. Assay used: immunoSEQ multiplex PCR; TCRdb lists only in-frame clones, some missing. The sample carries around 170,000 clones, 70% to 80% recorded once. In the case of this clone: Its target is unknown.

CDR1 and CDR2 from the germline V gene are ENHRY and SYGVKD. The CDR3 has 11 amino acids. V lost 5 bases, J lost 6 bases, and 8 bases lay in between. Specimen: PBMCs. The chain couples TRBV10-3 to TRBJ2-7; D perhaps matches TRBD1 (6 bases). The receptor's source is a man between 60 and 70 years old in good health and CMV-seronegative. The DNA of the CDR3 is TGTGCCATCAGTTTACAGGGCGAGCAGTACTTC. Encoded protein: CAISLQGEQYF.